This TCR beta chain was sequenced in a study of cytomegalovirus exposure and HLA in healthy donors. Points from the study as a whole: Indistinguishable V segments, including TRBV6-2 and TRBV6-3, were excluded. The listing of 150 to 200 TCR beta chains classed them as cytomegalovirus-associated. A prior analysis recorded that most TCR beta V segments were productive about 90% or about 30% of the time.

Worth noting for this clone: The target antigen is unknown.

Unrecorded immune exposure was likely among donors, who were nominally healthy when sampled. The PCR contained 60 Vbeta and 13 Jbeta primers. The protocol was immunoSEQ multiplex PCR, while the TCRdb copy is restricted to in-frame clones and leaves out a portion. The sample contains 80,000 to 95,000 clones, 70% to 75% of which appear only once. Germline V gene data show CDR1 as MNHNS and CDR2 as SASEGT. The CDR3 has 15 amino acids. V lost 5 bases, J lost 4 bases, and 6 bases stayed unmatched. Source material: PBMCs. This sequence was found in a woman aged 18-29 years in good health and CMV-seropositive. The V and J genes are TRBV6-1 and TRBJ2-2; 8 nucleotides match TRBD1. The CDR3 loop reads CASSPRDRSTGELFF. The CDR3 DNA follows: TGTGCCAGCAGTCCTCGGGACAGGAGCACCGGGGAGCTGTTTTTT.